This T cell receptor beta chain stems from a study of cytomegalovirus exposure and HLA in healthy donors (dated by TCRdb to about 2017). In the study overall: An earlier analysis of roughly 610 of the donors reported 276 Gb of sequence data and 117 million unique TCR beta sequences obtained from around 190 million T cells. Among about 400 genotyped donors of the cohort, an average of around 250,000 unique TCR beta nucleotide sequences was sequenced per donor, of which 15% to 20% were non-productive. Of the roughly 400 genotyped donors, roughly 80% fell in the genetic ancestry cluster associated with self-reported Caucasian donors. In the later analysis, no new phenotypic data were used to find candidate immune exposures; instead, reliance was placed on TCR beta sequences and their occurrence across donors. Roughly 300 gigabases of sequencing data and around 87 million unique TCR sequences were included in an early release covering about 620 HLA-typed donors. To predict cytomegalovirus infection status, the study combined high-throughput TCR immunosequencing, statistical association of individual TCRs with disease status, and machine learning. A later analysis re-examined previously published TCR beta repertoires from 610 or so donors and added high-resolution HLA genotyping to investigate patterns of TCR occurrence. Using immunosequencing, the study profiled T cell repertoires from 666 subjects and related those repertoires to cytomegalovirus serostatus. Typing coverage differed by locus: A, B, C, DRB1 and DQB1 were typed in about 629-640 donors, DQA1 in about 500, DPA1 in over 600, and DPB1 in about 450. Along with the roughly 670-subject first cohort, a separate validation cohort of approximately 110 different subjects was used. Donor age, sex, ethnicity and CMV serostatus were compiled together with the repertoire data. Every discovery cohort repertoire had been produced on one sequencing platform. Both class I and class II loci were covered by HLA typing, at four-digit resolution. In a later genetic analysis, genome-wide SNP genotypes for about 65% of the 666 donors were used, and that subset was treated as a discovery cohort. Several DR-DQ haplotypes were handled as single units for association and clustering, since linkage in the cohort was strong. The aim of the study was to test whether cataloging public T cell receptors could identify signatures of past pathogen exposure. An earlier analysis of several hundred of the donors applied high-throughput TCR beta sequencing to assess whether each TCR beta V gene segment acted as functional or pseudogenic. The paper's findings and limits, for the study overall: In an earlier analysis of 587 of the donors, most TCR beta V segments appeared in productive rearrangements about 90% or about 30% of the time, broadly matching IMGT annotations. Assigning TCR associations to individual alleles was difficult when HLA alleles, especially DR and DQ, strongly co-occurred. Only TCR beta chains were sequenced in this cohort, and the absence of alpha or paired-chain data limited detectable features. Fewer than 20 rarely observed V segments, including chromosome 9 orphons, were excluded from the earlier analysis of about 610 of the donors because counts were too low. Some IMGT-functional V segments, including TRBV6-2 and TRBV6-3, could not be distinguished by the 87-base-pair reads and were therefore excluded. Compared with equally common non-associated chains, HLA-associated TCR beta chains in a later analysis were more clonally expanded and had lower generation probabilities. Most TCR sequences were seen in very few donors, while some public TCRs were found in many individuals. V-gene and J-gene trimming of TCR beta chains was associated with a missense DCLRE1C variant in a later genetic analysis, and the association was replicated in an independent cohort. The authors suggested that the approach could potentially be extended to other disease states and immunological phenotypes. In a later genetic analysis, fewer N-insertions in productive TCRs were reported among donors in an Asian-associated ancestry cluster than the 666-donor mean. According to a later analysis, TCR association rates differed among HLA loci, with DRB1 alleles showing the most associated TCRs and HLA-C alleles showing the fewest. A further reported finding was that TCR beta sequences accurately predicted the HLA-A and HLA-B alleles for most subjects in the first cohort. Because some donors lacked HLA typing at each locus, the association tests relied only on the typed subset. A few of the identified cytomegalovirus-associated TCR beta chains were confirmed in vitro to be specific for cytomegalovirus antigens. Correlated functional status among segregating V segments might reflect linkage disequilibrium, but an unknown experimental factor could not be ruled out. According to a later analysis, parvovirus B19, influenza, CMV and Epstein-Barr virus appeared linked to several top co-occurrence clusters. Immune exposure information for the cohort was limited to CMV serostatus. In a later analysis, some 17,000 TCR beta sequences were associated with specific HLA alleles at a false discovery rate of 0.05. Roughly uniform sequencing depth across donors was assumed in presence/absence analyses, although this assumption may not hold. A cluster of highly shared sequence variants was judged likely to represent a technical artifact of the sequencing pipeline. According to a later analysis, most CMV-associated TCR beta chains appeared to be HLA-restricted, and the HLA associations seemed to be driven largely by CMV exposure. A total of roughly 160 TCR beta chains were listed by the study as associated with cytomegalovirus. The classifier was reported to diagnose cytomegalovirus status with high specificity and sensitivity in both the original and validation cohorts.

The library was made by the immunoSEQ multiplex PCR assay. For the multiplex PCR, a mixture combining 60 forward primers for TCR Vbeta segments and 13 reverse primers for TCR Jbeta segments was used. Amplification of the CDR3 region of rearranged TCR beta genes was performed with a multiplex PCR assay on genomic DNA. Amplified TCR beta libraries were sequenced as 87-base-pair reads on the Illumina HiSeq System. Per the original workflow: A later analysis counted approximately 76 million unique TCR beta chains across the 666 repertoires, and around 9.9 million of these chains were shared by at least two donors. Raw reads were error-corrected and collapsed into unique sequences with a nearest-neighbor algorithm that merged closely related sequences to remove PCR and sequencing errors. CDR3 sequences were aligned to IMGT reference sequences to assign V, D and J gene segments. Each retained sequence needed at least a six-nucleotide match to both a V gene segment and a J gene segment. A rearrangement counted as productive if the CDR3 had no stop codons and remained in frame with V and J, and every other rearrangement counted as non-productive. Following IMGT convention, CDR3 was defined as the stretch from the second conserved V-encoded cysteine up to the conserved J-encoded phenylalanine. The earlier analysis of about 590 of the donors excluded sequences that lacked an unambiguous match to a single V gene segment. In an earlier analysis of approximately 610 of the donors, V segments were called functional above 56.7% productive rearrangements and were called segregating when the between-donor standard deviation exceeded 5%. A statistical classification framework was built to diagnose cytomegalovirus status from the catalog of TCR beta chain sequences. A later analysis assigned V and J genes by comparing TCR nucleotide sequences with IMGT/GENE-DB human TR gene sequences. The TCRdist pipeline was used in a later analysis to assign CDR3 sequences and most-parsimonious VDJ recombination scenarios. In a later analysis, each TCR beta chain was defined by its CDR3 amino acid sequence together with its V-gene family, and reads without a unique V-gene family were excluded. To address suspected cross-contamination and a sequencing artifact, a later analysis removed roughly 640 highly shared, low-generation-probability nucleotide sequences. In a later analysis, a clonal expansion index was calculated for each public chain from normalized within-repertoire ranks of inferred template counts. Generation probabilities in a later analysis came from a VDJ recombination model fitted to out-of-frame rearrangements, and those results were checked against IGoR. A later analysis scored TCR-TCR, TCR-HLA and TCR-CMV co-occurrence with hypergeometric tests, applying a repertoire-size bias correction to TCR pairs. False discovery rates were estimated in a later analysis by permuting HLA or CMV assignments 20 times. In a later analysis, co-occurring TCRs were grouped with DBSCAN, and TCRdist sequence similarity was added when clustering was performed within HLA-allele-positive subsets. For co-occurrence clustering, repertoires with fewer than 30,000 or more than 120,000 public chains were excluded, along with a handful of repertoires with anomalous nucleotide sharing. TCRdb obtained this table from immuneACCESS and retained in-frame rearrangements with V and J assigned. These tables miss some clones; where compared with another copy, unresolved V genes account for less than half of the shortfall, and the remainder is unexplained. D and trimming come from the DNA, and the V and J calls and clone size come from that table. Across this sample there are approximately 150,000 clones, with roughly four fifths seen only once. Roughly 4.2% of the sample belongs to the ten largest clones.

The cohort was made up of around 720 healthy bone marrow donors. At the time of sampling, all cohort members were nominally healthy, though unrecorded immune exposures were likely present. The donor tested CMV seronegative and was one of the 352 seronegative cohort members. A peripheral blood sample was provided by each donor, and peripheral blood mononuclear cells were used for TCR beta sequencing. The Qiagen DNeasy Blood Extraction Kit was used to extract genomic DNA from the blood cell samples. For this chain, trimming is 5 bases at the V end and 6 bases at the J end, and the number of junction bases without a gene match is 6. The germline V gene supplies CDR1 SGHTA and CDR2 FQGNSA. Including the terminal cysteine and phenylalanine, the CDR3 comprises 13 residues. Just CDR3 DNA is preserved here, 39 bases in frame from base 1. As for this clone: Its antigen specificity is not known. The sample holds no much larger clone one base away, and base qualities are not on file.

In this chain, TRBV7-2 is recombined with TRBJ1-1, and TRBD1 matches 7 of the central bases. Sequences were obtained from PBMCs. The origin of this receptor is a man between 35 and 55 years old in good health and CMV-seronegative. At the DNA level, the sequence is TGTGCCAGCAGCCTCCAGGGGGTCGCTGAAGCTTTCTTT. It is translated as CASSLQGVAEAFF. The full variable domain, with segments outside the CDR3 supplied by the reference TRBV7-2 and TRBJ1-1 proteins, appears as GAGVSQSPSNKVTEKGKDVELRCDPISGHTALYWYRQSLGQGLEFLIYFQGNSAPDKSGLPSDRFSAERTGGSVSTLTIQRTQQEDSAVYLCASSLQGVAEAFFGQGTRLTVV.